The clone carrying this T cell receptor (beta chain) occurred many times. The data belong to a study of regulatory T cells in long-lasting Graves disease. Overall study: Graves' patients, diagnosed recently, had received antithyroid drugs under 3 months.

Trimming pared 6 bases from V and 8 bases from J, leaving 13 bases between. The germline gives CDR1 SNHLY, CDR2 FYNNEI. CDR3 length: 12 residues. Time point in this sample: newly diagnosed GD, antithyroid drugs for less than 3 months. PBMCs provided the RNA from which the TCR library was made. CDR3-region Arm-PCR and iRepertoire HTBI primers produced the TCR beta libraries. MiXCR, applied by TCRdb to the multiplex PCR reads, yields one record per CDR3 protein. Found here are 300,000 to 400,000 distinct CDR3 sequences, around 15% of them singletons; the top ten hold 20% to 25%. The sample consisted of peripheral blood mononuclear cells (PBMCs), taken at new diagnosis, from a patient treated with antithyroid drugs. This clonotype originated in a female donor with Graves disease. The chain employs TRBV2 and TRBJ1-2; D gene ambiguous. This CDR3 reads CASRDARQGYTF. CDR3 in DNA: TGTGCCAGCAGGGACGCGCGGCAGGGCTACACCTTC.